Sequencing of this TCR beta chain was carried out in a study of identical twins. Whole-study results and caveats: Zero-insertion analyses could be partly confounded by invariant MAIT and iNKT cells.

The CDR3 is 16 amino acids. V was clipped by 6 bases and J by 1 base, with 19 bases between them. In germline, CDR1 is SGDLS, CDR2 YYNGEE. TCRdb analysed the 5' RACE reads with MiXCR anew, one entry per CDR3 protein. The sample has about 690,000 distinct CDR3 sequences; 6.1% are singletons. This clonotype has a count of ten or more. Its specificity is unknown. The sequence came from a man aged 18 to 30 in good health. The J gene is TRBJ1-1, the V gene TRBV9; a weak D match, TRBD1 (5 bases). Material: naive T cells sorted from blood. The CDR3 protein is CASTALFGTQNTEAFF. In DNA, the CDR3 is TGTGCCAGCACCGCTTTGTTCGGGACGCAGAACACTGAAGCTTTCTTT.